The rows below give T cell receptor beta chains drawn from one sample of a study of beta chain features in type 1 diabetes. The repertoire was sequenced with immunoSEQ multiplex PCR; TCRdb's copy has only in-frame clones and lacks some. The data hold a few hundred thousand clones, with approximately 11% observed a single time. Sequenced input: naive CD4+ T cells from blood. The origin of the receptors is a woman aged 25 to 39 in good health. Both conserved end residues are part of each CDR3. The D gene is left open where the match is weak. Clone sizes are given selectively: once, few, many, or a class where the clone is expanded.

abundance | j_gene | v_gene | d_gene | CDR3nt | CDR3aa
. | TRBJ1-1 | TRBV29-1 | . | TGCAGCGTCACTTTAATTACTGAAGCTTTCTTT | CSVTLITEAFF
few | TRBJ1-2 | TRBV7-2 | TRBD1 | TGTGCCAGCAGCGGAACAGGGGTGGACGGCTACACCTTC | CASSGTGVDGYTF
few | TRBJ2-1 | TRBV4-3 | . | TGCGCCAGCAGCCAAGACGGTACTAGAGTCGCCTACAATGAGCAGTTCTTC | CASSQDGTRVAYNEQFF
. | TRBJ1-4 | TRBV9 | TRBD1 | TGTGCCAGCAGCGTAAATGACAGGGGGCTTTTT | CASSVNDRGLF
. | TRBJ2-5 | TRBV2 | TRBD1 | TGTGCCAGCAGTAACGACAGGGGGCAAGAGACCCAGTACTTC | CASSNDRGQETQYF
. | TRBJ2-5 | TRBV28 | . | TGTGCCAGCAGTTTCCCGGGGACAAACCAAGAGACCCAGTACTTC | CASSFPGTNQETQYF
. | TRBJ2-5 | TRBV11-1 | . | TGTGCCAGCAGCCCCGTGGGGGGAGTAGCTCAAGAGACCCAGTACTTC | CASSPVGGVAQETQYF
few | TRBJ2-5 | TRBV25-1 | . | TGTGCCAGCAGTGAATCAGGGGTCGAGGAGACCCAGTACTTC | CASSESGVEETQYF
. | TRBJ2-7 | TRBV4-3 | . | TGCGCCAGCAGCCGAAATAGGGGGAACTACGAGCAGTACTTC | CASSRNRGNYEQYF
. | TRBJ2-5 | TRBV5-5 | TRBD2 | TGTGCCAGCAGCCGTAGCGGGAGCATTTCCGAGACCCAGTACTTC | CASSRSGSISETQYF
. | TRBJ2-1 | TRBV23-1 | TRBD1 | TGCGCCAGCAGTCCCGGGACAGCGAGCTCCTACAATGAGCAGTTCTTC | CASSPGTASSYNEQFF
. | TRBJ2-7 | TRBV19 | . | TGTGCCAGTAGTACCCTCGACAGGTACGAGCAGTACTTC | CASSTLDRYEQYF
few | TRBJ2-5 | TRBV30 | . | TGTGCCTGGAGTCCCCCCCCACTAGCCGGAGAGACCCAGTACTTC | CAWSPPPLAGETQYF
. | TRBJ2-7 | TRBV7-9 | . | TGTGCCAGCAGCTTAGCCGGTCCCTACGAGCAGTACTTC | CASSLAGPYEQYF
few | TRBJ2-2 | TRBV4-1 | TRBD2 | TGCGCCAGCAGCCAAGAAAGCGGGAGGAGAACCGGGGAGCTGTTTTTT | CASSQESGRRTGELFF
. | TRBJ2-2 | TRBV19 | . | TGTGCCAGTAGTATAGATCTTTGGCGGGTCGCGAACACCGGGGAGCTGTTTTTT | CASSIDLWRVANTGELFF
. | TRBJ2-3 | TRBV7-7 | . | TGTGCTAGCAGCTTAGGGTCCCCAACGGGGGATACGCAGTATTTT | CASSLGSPTGDTQYF
few | TRBJ2-1 | TRBV7-9 | TRBD2 | TGTGCCAGCAGCTTATTAGGACTAGGTTCGTGGGAGCAGTTCTTC | CASSLLGLGSWEQFF
. | TRBJ2-1 | TRBV4-1 | . | TGCGCCAGCGCCAGGCTAGCGCCCACCAATGAGCAGTTCTTC | CASARLAPTNEQFF
few | TRBJ2-7 | TRBV5-6 | TRBD2 | TGTGCCAGCAGCTTGTTGCGGGGGGCCTACGAGCAGTACTTC | CASSLLRGAYEQYF
few | TRBJ2-5 | TRBV19 | TRBD1 | TGTGCCAGTAGTTCAGACAGGGGACCGGAGACCCAGTACTTC | CASSSDRGPETQYF
. | TRBJ2-7 | TRBV6-6 | TRBD1 | TGTGCCAGCCAACGGGACAGGACCTACGAGCAGTACTTC | CASQRDRTYEQYF
. | TRBJ1-1 | TRBV7-3 | . | TGTGCCAGCAGCCCTCACCAGGGAATTGAGAACACTGAAGCTTTCTTT | CASSPHQGIENTEAFF
few | TRBJ1-2 | TRBV28 | . | TGTGCCAGCACTCTTCCTTCTGGGGGGATTAGTGGCTACACCTTC | CASTLPSGGISGYTF
. | TRBJ2-5 | TRBV18 | . | TGTGCCAGCTCACCAGGTTTGGGGGGCCAAGAGACCCAGTACTTC | CASSPGLGGQETQYF
. | TRBJ2-1 | TRBV15 | TRBD1 | TGTGCCACCAGCAAAGGGACAGCATCCTACAATGAGCAGTTCTTC | CATSKGTASYNEQFF
few | TRBJ2-7 | TRBV18 | TRBD1 | TGTGCCAGCTCACCAAGGGGGACAGGGGCGATCGAGCAGTACTTC | CASSPRGTGAIEQYF
few | TRBJ2-1 | TRBV30 | TRBD2 | TGTGCCTGGAGTACCCGGGTAGCGGGGGGGCAAGGGCAGTTCTTC | CAWSTRVAGGQGQFF
. | TRBJ2-7 | TRBV28 | . | TGTGCCAGCATTCCAAGGCGGCGACAGGCCCTTGAGTACGAGCAGTACTTC | CASIPRRRQALEYEQYF
few | TRBJ2-7 | TRBV27 | . | TGTGCCAGCAGTTACAGGACCCACTACGAGCAGTACTTC | CASSYRTHYEQYF
. | TRBJ2-2 | TRBV7-2 | TRBD1 | TGTGCCAGCAGCCCCCGGGACAGGGAAATCAACGGGGAGCTGTTTTTT | CASSPRDREINGELFF
. | TRBJ1-1 | TRBV18 | . | TGTGCCAGCTCACCACTTGAGGAAAGGACTGAAGCTTTCTTT | CASSPLEERTEAFF
few | TRBJ2-1 | TRBV15 | . | TGTGCCACCACCCAGGGGCAGGGCCAATACAATGAGCAGTTCTTC | CATTQGQGQYNEQFF
few | TRBJ2-3 | TRBV16 | . | TGTGCCAGCAGCCAGCGGAGCACAGATACGCAGTATTTT | CASSQRSTDTQYF
once | TRBJ2-1 | TRBV7-9 | TRBD2 | TGTGCCGGAATGGGGACTAGGGACAATGAGCAGTTCTTC | CAGMGTRDNEQFF
few | TRBJ1-5 | TRBV6-6 | . | TGTGCCAGCAGTTACTCGAACATTCAGCCCCAGCATTTT | CASSYSNIQPQHF
few | TRBJ1-2 | TRBV30 | . | TGTGCCTGGAGTAGGGAGGGAACCTCCCGGGGCTACACCTTC | CAWSREGTSRGYTF
few | TRBJ2-5 | TRBV2 | TRBD1 | TGTGCCAGCGGAAGGACAGGGGTCGTTGAGACCCAGTACTTC | CASGRTGVVETQYF
few | TRBJ2-3 | TRBV4-2 | TRBD1 | TGTGCCAGCAGCCAAGGAATAAGGACAGGGCCAACAGATACGCAGTATTTT | CASSQGIRTGPTDTQYF
few | TRBJ2-7 | TRBV28 | . | TGTGCCAGCAGTCCACATTCGGGATCCAAAGTCGTGCAGTACTTC | CASSPHSGSKVVQYF
. | TRBJ1-2 | TRBV7-8 | . | TGTGCCAGCAGCTCAATCATACCAGGTGGCTATGGCTACACCTTC | CASSSIIPGGYGYTF